The clone carrying this TCR beta chain has a handful of counts. Its target is not known. 5'RACE with constant-segment primers built TCRalpha and TCRbeta cDNA libraries with UMIs. One entry per CDR3 protein, called by TCRdb with MiXCR from the 5' RACE reads. This table has 44,000 or so distinct CDR3 sequences, about a tenth appearing once. CDR3 length: 14 residues. Germline assignment: CDR1 SGHRS and CDR2 YFSETQ. Trimming pared 0 bases from V and 7 bases from J, leaving 10 bases between. The sample originates from a study of T-cell memory formation after mild COVID-19. Study-level points and caveats: The study detected some responding clones in pre-infection memory, suggesting cross-reactive memory joined. SARS-CoV-2 specificity was not confirmed for second-wave clones peaking on day 37.

Sequenced: PBMCs or a T cell subset sorted from them (not recorded which). V is TRBV5-1 and J is TRBJ2-2; D is possibly TRBD2 (6 bases). The origin of this receptor is an adult woman who had mild COVID-19 (a few samples of this study predate the infection). Cell type and time point are not known. In nucleotides, the CDR3 is TGCGCCAGCAGCTTGGGACTAGAAGGCGGGGAGCTGTTTTTT. It codes for CASSLGLEGGELFF.